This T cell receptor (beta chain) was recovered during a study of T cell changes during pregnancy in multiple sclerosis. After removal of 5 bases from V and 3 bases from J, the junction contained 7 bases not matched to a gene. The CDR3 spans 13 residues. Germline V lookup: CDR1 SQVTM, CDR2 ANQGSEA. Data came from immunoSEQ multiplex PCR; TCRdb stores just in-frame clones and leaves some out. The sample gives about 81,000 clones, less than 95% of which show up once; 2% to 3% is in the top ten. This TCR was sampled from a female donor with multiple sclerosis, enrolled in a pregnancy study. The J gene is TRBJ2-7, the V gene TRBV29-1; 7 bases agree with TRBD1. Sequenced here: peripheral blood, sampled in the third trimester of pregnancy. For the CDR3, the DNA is TGCAGCGTTCTTGGACAGGTAGACTACGAGCAGTACTTC. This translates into CSVLGQVDYEQYF.